Shown below are 26 T cell receptor beta chains from a single sample sequenced in a study of cytomegalovirus exposure and HLA in healthy donors. The method was immunoSEQ multiplex PCR; TCRdb's version includes in-frame clones alone and lacks a portion of them. The table lists some 170,000 clones, approximately 87% of them singletons. Sequenced input: PBMCs. The receptors derive from a woman aged 25 to 39 in good health and CMV-seronegative.

The rearrangement uses TRBV2 and TRBJ2-3, with TRBD1 identical over 7 bases. Germline V CDR1 and CDR2: SNHLY, FYNNEI. V shed 6 bases, J shed 1 base, and the junction held 4 bases outside the gene matches. The CDR3 spans 14 residues. The CDR3 protein is CASRLGGGTDTQYF. In DNA, the CDR3 is TGTGCCAGCAGGTTAGGGGGCGGCACAGATACGCAGTATTTT.

The chain couples TRBV9 to TRBJ2-7, with 7 bases lining up with TRBD1. This CDR3 is 14 amino acids long. Germline V gene data show CDR1 as SGDLS and CDR2 as YYNGEE. With V trimmed by 3 bases and J by 0 bases, 3 bases remained unmatched. The CDR3 reads CASSGAGGSYEQYF. CDR3 nucleotides: TGTGCCAGCAGCGGGGCAGGGGGCTCCTACGAGCAGTACTTC.

The chain uses TRBV27 and TRBJ2-7; 11 nucleotides agree with TRBD1. J lost 3 bases, V lost 8 bases, and 6 bases had no gene match. Germline V gives CDR1 MNHEY, CDR2 SMNVEV (reference sequence). The CDR3 spans 14 residues. CDR3: CASGTGGTFYEQYF. For the CDR3, the DNA is TGTGCCAGCGGGACAGGGGGGACCTTCTACGAGCAGTACTTC.

This clone is a singleton in its sample. The rearrangement links TRBV11-2 to TRBJ2-7; 7 nucleotides line up with TRBD1. The CDR3 is 15 residues long. Trimming at V came to 5 bases and at J to 1 base, leaving 8 bases not matched to a gene. Germline CDR1 is SGHAT and CDR2 is FQNNGV. The CDR3 coding sequence is TGTGCCAGCAGCATAGGGACAGCTATTTCCTACGAGCAGTACTTC. Its protein is CASSIGTAISYEQYF.

The rearrangement uses TRBV2 and TRBJ2-1, with no clear D. Germline assignment: CDR1 SNHLY and CDR2 FYNNEI. Trimming took off 6 bases at V and 9 bases at J, with 6 bases between the two ends. This CDR3 has 10 residues. CDR3 sequence reads: CASSGVEQFF. The CDR3 DNA sequence: TGTGCCAGCAGCGGAGTTGAGCAGTTCTTC.

The chain employs TRBV5-4 and TRBJ2-6; no reliable D call. The CDR3 extends over 14 amino acids. V was clipped by 9 bases and J by 0 bases, with 10 bases between them. Looked up from germline, CDR1 is SGHNT and CDR2 is YYREEE (reference sequence). DNA for the CDR3: TGTGCCACTACTACTTACTCTGGGGCCAACGTCCTGACTTTC. Protein sequence: CATTTYSGANVLTF.

The V and J genes are TRBV4-1 and TRBJ2-3; possible D gene TRBD2, 5 bases. V shed 11 bases and J shed 2 bases, with 11 bases lying between them. Germline V gene data show CDR1 as MGHRA and CDR2 as YSYEKL. This CDR3 comprises 12 residues. Here the CDR3 DNA reads TGCGCCCGGACTGACTTCACAGATACGCAGTATTTT. Translated, it gives CARTDFTDTQYF.

This clone was recorded once. The chain uses TRBV27 and TRBJ1-5; D not certain. The CDR3 sequence is 14 residues long. Per germline, CDR1 MNHEY and CDR2 SMNVEV (reference sequence). V was pared by 7 bases and J by 9 bases, with 19 bases between. This CDR3 reads CASNPRGNSGPQHF. The CDR3 coding sequence is TGTGCCAGCAACCCGCGAGGTAATTCGGGGCCCCAGCATTTT.

The chain has TRBV27 and TRBJ2-7; D might be TRBD1 (6 bases). The CDR3 consists of 12 residues. CDR1 is MNHEY, CDR2 SMNVEV, per germline (reference sequence). Between the trimmed V and J ends, which lost 6 bases and 8 bases, there was a span of 14 bases. The CDR3, as DNA: TGTGCCAGCAGCGATCAAGGGGGTAAGCAGTACTTC. This translates into CASSDQGGKQYF.

The chain uses TRBV7-8 and TRBJ2-5; a possible D gene is TRBD2 (6 bases). The CDR3 loop spans 16 amino acids. Germline CDR1 and CDR2: SGHVS and FQNEAQ. The V end was cut by 3 bases, the J end by 5 bases, with 19 bases between. In DNA, the CDR3 is TGTGCCAGCAGCTTCTTCGCAGGGAGGTCCGTGGAGACCCAGTACTTC. This gives the protein CASSFFAGRSVETQYF.

The CDR3 protein is CSVESADTQYF. CDR3 DNA sequence: TGCAGCGTTGAGTCAGCAGATACGCAGTATTTT. The chain recombines TRBV29-1 with TRBJ2-3; D call uncertain. Germline V gene lookup returns CDR1 SQVTM and CDR2 ANQGSEA. The V gene lost 3 bases and the J gene lost 4 bases, with 5 bases spanning the gap. The CDR3 totals 11 residues.

This rearrangement joins TRBV30 to TRBJ1-1, with 7 bases lining up with TRBD1. Germline-derived CDR1 and CDR2 are GTSNPN and SVGIG (reference sequence). This CDR3 region has 14 residues. V shed 2 bases, J shed 5 bases, and the junction held 8 bases outside the gene matches. This CDR3 reads CAWSQTGVQTEAFF. The CDR3 DNA reads as TGTGCCTGGAGTCAAACAGGGGTCCAGACTGAAGCTTTCTTT. The full variable domain, in which reference TRBV30 and TRBJ1-1 provide the parts outside the CDR3, is SQTIHQWPATLVQPVGSPLSLECTVEGTSNPNLYWYRQAAGRGLQLLFYSVGIGQISSEVPQNLSASRPQDRQFILSSKKLLLSDSGFYLCAWSQTGVQTEAFFGQGTRLTVV.

The gene calls are TRBV28 and TRBJ2-7; D is undetermined. This CDR3 region has 16 residues. The V end lost 5 bases, the J end lost 3 bases, and 20 bases lay between the germline ends. Germline V gene data show CDR1 as MDHEN and CDR2 as SYDVKM. The CDR3 DNA sequence: TGTGCCAGCAGTCCCCGACGGAGTCCCCTAATCTACGAGCAGTACTTC. This translates into CASSPRRSPLIYEQYF.

This clone was counted once. This rearrangement joins TRBV7-2 to TRBJ2-6; D uncertain. CDR1 is SGHTA, CDR2 FQGNSA, per germline. Trimming took off 5 bases at V and 0 bases at J, with 5 bases between the two ends. The CDR3 runs 14 residues. The CDR3 sequence: CASSQYSGANVLTF. CDR3 bases: TGTGCCAGCAGCCAGTACTCTGGGGCCAACGTCCTGACTTTC.

There are a few counts of this clone. The chain carries TRBV4-1 and TRBJ2-6, with 8 bases identical to TRBD2. This CDR3 has 18 amino acids. The V gene end was trimmed by 5 bases and the J gene end by 1 base; junction bases not matched to a gene: 10. Germline loops: CDR1 MGHRA, CDR2 YSYEKL. The CDR3 is CASSTYDLAGSGANVLTF. The CDR3 nucleotides read TGCGCCAGCAGCACTTACGACTTAGCGGGGTCTGGGGCCAACGTCCTGACTTTC.

CDR3 DNA: TGTGCCAGCGCCCGGGACAGGGGTAGGGAGACCCAGTACTTC. Translation: CASARDRGRETQYF. J is TRBJ2-5 and V is TRBV2; 10 bases are shared with TRBD1. The trim removed 8 bases at V and 5 bases at J, leaving 8 bases unmatched. From germline, CDR1 is SNHLY and CDR2 FYNNEI. CDR3 length: 14 amino acids.

The chain uses TRBV6-6 and TRBJ1-1; 7 bases match TRBD1. This CDR3 has 15 residues. Per germline, CDR1 MNHNY and CDR2 SVGAGI (reference sequence). The ends lost 4 bases at V and 0 bases at J; junction bases unmatched: 5. The CDR3 DNA reads TGTGCCAGCAGTTCGGGACAGACCTTGAACACTGAAGCTTTCTTT. This codes for CASSSGQTLNTEAFF.

This chain uses TRBV7-2 with TRBJ1-1, with 8 bases fitting TRBD1. The junction had 13 bases not matched to a gene; V was cut back by 0 bases and J by 4 bases. This CDR3 has 18 amino acids. Germline loops: CDR1 SGHTA, CDR2 FQGNSA. CDR3: CASSLAMNTGGRSTEAFF. The CDR3 nucleotides are TGTGCCAGCAGCTTAGCTATGAATACAGGGGGGAGAAGCACTGAAGCTTTCTTT.

The chain employs TRBV25-1 and TRBJ1-5, with TRBD1 identical over 7 bases. The CDR3 has 14 amino acids. Germline V lookup: CDR1 MGHDK, CDR2 SYGVNS. J lost 4 bases, V lost 3 bases, and 3 bases had no gene match. The CDR3: CASSELGQNQPQHF. The CDR3 nucleotides read TGTGCCAGCAGTGAGTTGGGACAGAATCAGCCCCAGCATTTT.

DNA of the CDR3: TGTGCCAGCAGCTTGGCGAATGGGGCGCTGGACTATGGCTACACCTTC. Its translation is CASSLANGALDYGYTF. The chain links TRBV5-4 to TRBJ1-2; perhaps TRBD1 as D (5 bases). The germline V gene encodes CDR1 SGHNT and CDR2 YYREEE (reference sequence). The V end was cut by 0 bases, the J end by 3 bases, with 15 bases between. This CDR3 has 16 amino acids. Full variable domain (outside the CDR3, taken from reference TRBV5-4 and TRBJ1-2): ETGVTQSPTHLIKTRGQQVTLRCSSQSGHNTVSWYQQALGQGPQFIFQYYREEENGRGNFPPRFSGLQFPNYSSELNVNALELDDSALYLCASSLANGALDYGYTFGSGTRLTVV.

CDR3 in DNA: TGTGCCAGCAGCGTAAACGGGGGGCCTAGAACTGAAGCTTTCTTT. Its translation is CASSVNGGPRTEAFF. The V call is TRBV9, the J call TRBJ1-1, with D possibly being TRBD1 (6 bases). Trimming took off 1 base at V and 5 bases at J, with 15 bases between the two ends. The CDR3 covers 15 residues. The germline CDR1 and CDR2 sequences are SGDLS and YYNGEE.

The chain joins TRBV27 to TRBJ2-1; weak D call: TRBD1 (5 bases). This CDR3 has 17 amino acids. V was clipped by 1 base and J by 10 bases, with 23 bases between them. CDR1 MNHEY and CDR2 SMNVEV come from the germline V gene (reference sequence). The CDR3 loop reads CASSLLPTVGPRYEQFF. In DNA, the CDR3 is TGTGCCAGCAGTTTATTGCCCACCGTGGGGCCAAGGTACGAGCAGTTCTTC.

This sequence joins TRBV7-2 and TRBJ2-7; weak D call: TRBD1 (6 bases). The CDR3 is made up of 16 amino acids. Trimming removed 5 bases from V and 0 bases from J, with 17 bases in between. CDR1 is SGHTA and CDR2 is FQGNSA in the germline V gene. The CDR3 nucleotides read TGTGCCAGCAGCATCCTACAGGGACGCAGCTCCTACGAGCAGTACTTC. Its protein is CASSILQGRSSYEQYF.

The genes are TRBV23-1 and TRBJ2-3; 8 bases match TRBD2. TRBV23-1 is an ORF for which the function is uncertain. This CDR3 is 18 amino acids long. V trimming: 3 bases; J trimming: 5 bases; junction bases outside the gene matches: 16. The CDR3 coding sequence is TGCGCCAGCAGTCAGCCCGCCCAGACGCGGGGGGTAAAAGATACGCAGTATTTT. Protein sequence: CASSQPAQTRGVKDTQYF.

The V call is TRBV6-5, the J call TRBJ2-7; TRBD1 aligns across 8 bases. CDR1 is MNHEY and CDR2 is SVGAGI in the germline V gene. The CDR3 covers 15 residues. The V segment lost 2 bases and the J segment 6 bases; nucleotides outside the gene matches: 9. The CDR3 loop is CASSYLGTGTVEQYF. CDR3 nucleotides: TGTGCCAGCAGTTACCTCGGGACAGGCACGGTCGAGCAGTACTTC.

The chain is built from TRBV5-1 and TRBJ1-5, with D possibly being TRBD1 (6 bases). V lost 0 bases and J 4 bases, leaving 8 bases between the germline ends. From germline, CDR1 is SGHRS and CDR2 YFSETQ. The CDR3 is 14 amino acids. CDR3 sequence (DNA): TGCGCCAGCAGCTTGGAGACAGGTAATCAGCCCCAGCATTTT. It yields the protein CASSLETGNQPQHF.